Each of the 4 T cell receptor beta chains below was sequenced from the same sample in a study of OX40 agonist ivuxolimab in advanced cancers. Data came from immunoSEQ multiplex PCR; TCRdb stores just in-frame clones and leaves some out. The table has 95,000 to 110,000 clones, approximately 90% seen once. The sequences come from CD4+ or CD8+ T cells sorted from blood, collected in a trial of the OX40 agonist ivuxolimab. The receptors originated from an adult with an advanced solid tumor such as melanoma, head and neck, liver or kidney cancer.

The rearrangement uses TRBV6-1 and TRBJ1-1; D remains ambiguous. From germline, CDR1 is MNHNS and CDR2 SASEGT. V was shortened by 7 bases and J by 4 bases, with 10 bases between the two germline ends. The CDR3 sequence is 12 residues long. The CDR3 loop reads CASKEGGTEAFF. The CDR3 DNA follows: TGTGCCAGCAAAGAGGGAGGCACTGAAGCTTTCTTT.

This sequence joins TRBV27 and TRBJ2-5; D perhaps matches TRBD1 (6 bases). The J call is doubtful: the DNA matches TRBJ2-7 better. The germline V gene encodes CDR1 MNHEY and CDR2 SMNVEV (reference sequence). CDR3 length: 13 amino acids. CDR3 loop: CASSFRGLYEQYF. The DNA of the CDR3 is TGTGCCAGCAGTTTCAGGGGTCTCTACGAGCAGTACTTC.

The CDR3 loop is CASGYGLLGELFF. In nucleotides, the CDR3 is TGTGCCAGTGGTTACGGGTTGCTCGGGGAGCTGTTTTTT. This chain joins TRBV9 and TRBJ2-2; D ambiguous. Germline loops: CDR1 SGDLS, CDR2 YYNGEE. This CDR3 region has 13 residues. With 8 bases removed from V and 7 bases from J, the gap between germline ends came to 15 bases.

V and J are TRBV5-4 and TRBJ2-5; D is perhaps TRBD2 (6 bases). Germline assignment: CDR1 SGHNT and CDR2 YYREEE (reference sequence). The V gene lost 0 bases and the J gene lost 9 bases, with 15 bases spanning the gap. The CDR3 has 14 amino acids. Here the CDR3 DNA reads TGTGCCAGCAGCTTGGAATCGGGGGATTTGGCCCAGTACTTC. Translated: CASSLESGDLAQYF.